This T cell receptor beta chain appears in the sequencing data of a study of cytomegalovirus exposure and HLA in healthy donors. At the level of the study: There were about 85 million unique TCRs (from HLA-typed donors) in an early data release. Study-wide results and caveats: Most of the CMV-associated TCR beta chains (in a later analysis) appeared to be HLA-restricted. For TCR beta chains, V- and J-gene trimming was later linked to a missense DCLRE1C variant.

As regards this clone: Its cognate antigen is unknown.

The V gene end was trimmed by 0 bases and the J gene end by 3 bases; junction bases not matched to a gene: 6. The CDR3 runs 17 residues. Germline values: CDR1 SGHDN, CDR2 FVKESK. Vbeta (60) and Jbeta (13) primers were used in the PCR. Sequencing was performed with immunoSEQ multiplex PCR; in TCRdb, only in-frame clones are kept and a portion is missing. The repertoire holds more than 150,000 clones, with about four fifths as singletons. The receptor was isolated from a man in his fifties or sixties in good health and CMV-seronegative. The sequenced sample consisted of PBMCs. V gene TRBV14 combines with J gene TRBJ2-3; 10 positions match TRBD2. CDR3: CASSQDGSSGRTDTQYF. CDR3 nucleotide sequence: TGTGCCAGCAGCCAAGACGGGAGTAGCGGGAGGACAGATACGCAGTATTTT.